The 18 T cell receptor beta chains listed next were all sequenced from one sample in a study of high-grade serous ovarian cancer treatment subgroups. Data came from immunoSEQ multiplex PCR; TCRdb stores just in-frame clones and leaves some out. Among 18,000 or so clones listed, roughly four fifths were seen once. The tumor samples were collected prior to definitive surgery or chemotherapy. The specimen sequenced was tumor tissue. The receptors shown here come from a human donor with high-grade serous ovarian cancer.

This chain joins TRBV7-2 and TRBJ1-5; 8 bases fit TRBD1. The germline V gene encodes CDR1 SGHTA and CDR2 FQGNSA. This CDR3 comprises 15 residues. The V gene end was trimmed by 7 bases and the J gene end by 2 bases; junction bases not matched to a gene: 7. The DNA for the CDR3 is TGTGCCAGCATCGCCGGGACAGGCCGCAATCAGCCCCAGCATTTT. Translating it yields CASIAGTGRNQPQHF.

The CDR3 bases are TGTGCCAGTAGTATGGGACTAGCGGGAGGGGGGTATGAGCAGTTCTTC. Its translation is CASSMGLAGGGYEQFF. J is TRBJ2-1 and V is TRBV19; 16 bases line up with TRBD2. Trimming at V came to 3 bases and at J to 8 bases, leaving 4 bases not matched to a gene. The CDR3 runs 16 residues. Germline V gene sequence: CDR1 LNHDA, CDR2 SQIVND (reference sequence).

The chain links TRBV30 to TRBJ2-7; D unclear. V lost 0 bases and J lost 5, with 23 bases in between. Germline V CDR1 and CDR2: GTSNPN, SVGIG (reference sequence). This CDR3 has 17 residues. The CDR3 DNA follows: TGTGCCTGGAGTGTTTCCCGAACTCATCTTACCCCTAACGAGCAGTACTTC. Its translation: CAWSVSRTHLTPNEQYF.

The chain carries TRBV9 and TRBJ2-3; the match to TRBD2 covers 7 bases. The CDR3 extends over 15 amino acids. Germline loops: CDR1 SGDLS, CDR2 YYNGEE. The ends lost 3 bases at V and 6 bases at J; junction bases unmatched: 10. In nucleotides, the CDR3 is TGTGCCAGCAGCGCTTTCGCGGGAGAATTGGATACGCAGTATTTT. Protein: CASSAFAGELDTQYF.

J is TRBJ2-2 and V is TRBV5-4, with D uncertain. The CDR3 is made up of 13 amino acids. The germline CDR1 and CDR2 sequences are SGHNT and YYREEE (reference sequence). V lost 4 bases and J lost 8, with 12 bases in between. CDR3 DNA sequence: TGTGCCAGCAGCCCGAAACTGGGTGGGGAGCTGTTTTTT. This encodes CASSPKLGGELFF.

The J gene is TRBJ1-1, the V gene TRBV2; TRBD1 matches 11 bases. Germline assignment: CDR1 SNHLY and CDR2 FYNNEI. Trimming cost V 6 bases and J 4 bases; bases outside gene matches: 1. This CDR3 region has 13 residues. CDR3 amino acids: CASRGTGGTEAFF. Here the CDR3 DNA reads TGTGCCAGCAGGGGGACAGGGGGCACTGAAGCTTTCTTT.

The CDR3 DNA reads TGTGCCAGCAGTCGGGGTCCCTATGGCTACACCTTC. This codes for CASSRGPYGYTF. The chain joins TRBV27 to TRBJ1-2; unclear D gene. Between the trimmed V and J ends, which lost 5 bases and 4 bases, there was a span of 8 bases. The CDR3 spans 12 residues. CDR1 is MNHEY, CDR2 SMNVEV, per germline (reference sequence).

This clone was counted a few times. The chain has TRBV6-6 and TRBJ2-2; D uncertain. CDR3 length: 14 amino acids. From germline, CDR1 is MNHNY and CDR2 SVGAGI (reference sequence). Trimming removed 5 bases from V and 4 bases from J, with 11 bases in between. The CDR3 loop reads CASSNRTFTGELFF. The CDR3 DNA follows: TGTGCCAGCAGTAACCGGACGTTCACCGGGGAGCTGTTTTTT.

The chain carries TRBV15 and TRBJ1-5, with D uncertain. Germline V gives CDR1 LNHNV, CDR2 YYDKDF (reference sequence). Trimming took 8 bases from V and 4 from J, leaving 15 bases between them. This CDR3 contains 14 residues. The CDR3 coding sequence is TGTGCCACCGGCGCTACAGTCGGGAATCAGCCCCAGCATTTT. This codes for CATGATVGNQPQHF.

This clone was recorded a few times. The rearrangement links TRBV6-1 to TRBJ1-5; D is undetermined. This CDR3 region has 14 residues. Trimming removed 7 bases at V and 4 bases at J, with 14 bases between. CDR1 is MNHNS and CDR2 is SASEGT in the germline V gene. The CDR3 sequence is CASTPAGNNQPQHF. The CDR3 DNA reads as TGTGCCAGCACGCCGGCCGGCAATAATCAGCCCCAGCATTTT.

The chain recombines TRBV5-8 with TRBJ1-3; D is undetermined. Germline loops: CDR1 SGHTS, CDR2 YDEGEE. V lost 7 bases to trimming and J lost 1 base, with 6 bases between them. CDR3 length: 12 residues. CDR3 coding DNA: TGTGCCAGCGTGCGTTCTGGAAACACCATATATTTT. This sequence encodes CASVRSGNTIYF.

J is TRBJ2-7 and V is TRBV18; D gene uncertain. In germline, CDR1 is KGHSH, CDR2 LQKENI. This CDR3 is 15 amino acids long. V shed 0 bases and J shed 6 bases, with 15 bases lying between them. This CDR3 is CASSPPERRRAEQYF. CDR3 sequence (DNA): TGTGCCAGCTCACCACCGGAGAGACGAAGGGCCGAGCAGTACTTC.

The chain has TRBV7-3 and TRBJ2-1; the match to TRBD2 covers 9 bases. CDR1 is SGHTA and CDR2 is FQGTGA in the germline V gene. V dropped 2 bases and J dropped 0; count of bases not matched to a gene: 5. The CDR3 loop spans 17 amino acids. Written as DNA, the CDR3 is TGTGCCAGCAGCTTAGCGGGAGGGCCCAGCTCCTACAATGAGCAGTTCTTC. Its protein is CASSLAGGPSSYNEQFF.

In its sample, this clone was seen a few times. The gene calls are TRBV29-1 and TRBJ2-5; weak D call: TRBD2 (6 bases). The CDR3 runs to 14 residues. The V end was cut by 7 bases, the J end by 4 bases, with 19 bases between. The germline V gene encodes CDR1 SQVTM and CDR2 ANQGSEA. The CDR3 here is CSGSTGTEGETQYF. CDR3 in DNA: TGCAGCGGATCGACCGGGACGGAGGGAGAGACCCAGTACTTC. Together with reference TRBV29-1 and TRBJ2-5, the CDR3 gives the full variable domain: SAVISQKPSRDICQRGTSLTIQCQVDSQVTMMFWYRQQPGQSLTLIATANQGSEATYESGFVIDKFPISRPNLTFSTLTVSNMSPEDSSIYLCSGSTGTEGETQYFGPGTRLLVL.

V is TRBV19 and J is TRBJ2-7; the D is unclear. This CDR3 is 13 amino acids long. Germline V gene sequence: CDR1 LNHDA, CDR2 SQIVND (reference sequence). Trimming cost V 6 bases and J 4 bases, with 13 bases left between them. The DNA of the CDR3 is TGTGCCAGTAGCCTCGGCGAAGGGTACGAGCAGTACTTC. It is translated as CASSLGEGYEQYF.

The V gene is TRBV7-2, the J gene TRBJ1-2; 7 positions match TRBD1. CDR1 is SGHTA and CDR2 is FQGNSA in the germline V gene. The CDR3 contains 14 residues. The V and J ends lost 4 bases and 3 bases, in that order; junction bases with no gene match: 5. The CDR3 nucleotides are TGTGCCAGCAGCTACAGGGGCTGGGACTATGGCTACACCTTC. It yields the protein CASSYRGWDYGYTF. The whole variable domain, remainder taken from reference TRBV7-2 and TRBJ1-2, is GAGVSQSPSNKVTEKGKDVELRCDPISGHTALYWYRQSLGQGLEFLIYFQGNSAPDKSGLPSDRFSAERTGGSVSTLTIQRTQQEDSAVYLCASSYRGWDYGYTFGSGTRLTVV.

The chain couples TRBV6-1 to TRBJ1-2; D unresolved. The CDR3 is made up of 14 amino acids. The V and J ends lost 3 bases and 6 bases respectively, with 14 bases between them. Germline CDR1 is MNHNS and CDR2 is SASEGT. CDR3 bases: TGTGCCAGCAGTGACCAGCTCATGAGGGATGGCTACACCTTC. Its protein is CASSDQLMRDGYTF.

The chain joins TRBV9 to TRBJ1-5, with a weak D call TRBD1 (5 bases). The CDR3 runs 18 residues. The germline V gene has CDR1 SGDLS and CDR2 YYNGEE. V lost 4 bases to trimming and J lost 1 base, with 21 bases between them. DNA of the CDR3: TGTGCCAGCAGCCCAACTGGCAGGGCTTTTGCGAGCAATCAGCCCCAGCATTTT. This encodes CASSPTGRAFASNQPQHF.